This record covers a single T cell receptor beta chain. Measured with immunoSEQ multiplex PCR; TCRdb has only the in-frame clones, and not every one. Of almost 350,000 clones listed, around nine tenths are singletons. Exposed enrollees had met someone with a PCR-confirmed or clinician-diagnosed COVID-19 case at some point within the 2 weeks before study entry. The sample originates from a study of blood T cell repertoires in COVID-19. Study-level background: Samples came from the United States, Italy and Spain, spanning acute and convalescent COVID-19. The cDNA or gDNA used as material had been derived from T cells, B-cell-depleted T cells, or PBMCs.

Germline values: CDR1 SGHRS, CDR2 YFSETQ. V lost 1 base and J lost 6, with 7 bases in between. The CDR3 sequence is 13 residues long. Sequences were obtained from PBMCs or T cells enriched from blood (not recorded which). J is TRBJ2-2 and V is TRBV5-1; D perhaps matches TRBD2 (5 bases). This TCR came from a woman in her thirties who had been exposed to COVID-19. The CDR3 loop reads CASSLRRAGELFF. Here the CDR3 DNA reads TGCGCCAGCAGCTTGCGGCGGGCCGGGGAGCTGTTTTTT.